The 27 T cell receptor beta chains in this list originate from one sample, sequenced in a study of CD8+ T cells in alopecia areata (dated by TCRdb to the late 2010s). The library was produced with the immunoSEQ multiplex PCR assay. RNA was extracted from all samples and reverse transcribed into cDNA, which served as template for TCR sequencing. Here the immuneACCESS table is served through TCRdb, limited to in-frame sequences with V and J called. Missing clones are a known gap in these copies; in checked studies unresolved V genes cover under half, and the rest lacks a known reason. The sample contains about 280,000 clones, 55% to 70% of them found a single time. The ten largest clonotypes hold approximately 1.7% of the sample. In the paper's terms, the time point label means: 24 weeks on oral tofacitinib. Reading the label with the study, this specimen's treatment or condition is: oral pan-JAK inhibitor, 5-10 mg twice daily.

The source material was CD4+ T cells sorted from blood, sampled at week 24, from a patient treated with tofacitinib. The receptors shown here come from a human donor with alopecia areata.

This clone was seen a few times. This chain joins TRBV29-1 and TRBJ1-1; D is possibly TRBD1 (6 bases). CDR3 length equals 12 residues. Germline assignment: CDR1 SQVTM and CDR2 ANQGSEA. V was shortened by 5 bases and J by 13 bases, with 20 bases between the two germline ends. The CDR3 here is CSVCRDTSWVFF. In DNA, the CDR3 is TGCAGCGTTTGCCGGGACACCTCTTGGGTTTTCTTT.

This chain connects TRBV10-3 to TRBJ1-5; possible D gene TRBD1, 5 bases. The germline V gene encodes CDR1 ENHRY and CDR2 SYGVKD. V was pared by 3 bases and J by 6 bases, with 21 bases between. This CDR3 is built from 17 residues. This chain's CDR3 is CAISESPGPSGGQPQHF. The DNA of the CDR3 is TGTGCCATCAGTGAATCCCCCGGACCATCTGGGGGTCAGCCCCAGCATTTT.

CDR3: CASSLKSTGGEAFF. Here the CDR3 DNA reads TGTGCCAGCAGTTTAAAATCGACAGGGGGCGAGGCTTTCTTT. The gene calls are TRBV27 and TRBJ1-1; 10 bases agree with TRBD1. Trimming cost V 2 bases and J 11 bases; bases outside gene matches: 8. Germline V gene data show CDR1 as MNHEY and CDR2 as SMNVEV (reference sequence). CDR3 length equals 14 residues.

The V call is TRBV18, the J call TRBJ2-3, with a possible D match to TRBD1 (6 bases). The CDR3 is 16 amino acids. V lost 2 bases and J lost 2, with 14 bases in between. Germline loops: CDR1 KGHSH, CDR2 LQKENI. CDR3 in DNA: TGTGCCAGCTCACCATTAGGTGGACAGAACACAGATACGCAGTATTTT. This gives the protein CASSPLGGQNTDTQYF.

The V call is TRBV28, the J call TRBJ2-2, with D tentatively TRBD1 or TRBD2 (5 bases each). The CDR3 has 15 residues. Trimming shortened V by 8 bases and J by 6 bases, and 19 bases separated the two germline ends. Germline values: CDR1 MDHEN, CDR2 SYDVKM. Here the CDR3 reads CASHPEGRLAGELFF. The DNA for the CDR3 is TGTGCCAGCCACCCTGAGGGGCGGTTGGCCGGGGAGCTGTTTTTT. The full variable domain, with the rest looked up from reference TRBV28 and TRBJ2-2, is DVKVTQSSRYLVKRTGEKVFLECVQDMDHENMFWYRQDPGLGLRLIYFSYDVKMKEKGDIPEGYSVSREKKERFSLILESASTNQTSMYLCASHPEGRLAGELFFGEGSRLTVL.

The J gene is TRBJ2-2, the V gene TRBV6-6; TRBD1 might be the D (5 bases). Germline loops: CDR1 MNHNY, CDR2 SVGAGI (reference sequence). V lost 5 bases to trimming and J lost 4 bases, with 17 bases between them. This CDR3 has 16 amino acids. The CDR3 DNA is TGTGCCAGCAGTCCTGGTGACAGAGTAGGCACCGGGGAGCTGTTTTTT. Its protein product is CASSPGDRVGTGELFF.

The count of this clone is one. The chain links TRBV30 to TRBJ2-7, with TRBD1 matching over 8 bases. The V and J ends lost 6 bases and 6 bases, in that order; junction bases with no gene match: 13. Germline V lookup: CDR1 GTSNPN, CDR2 SVGIG (reference sequence). This CDR3 is built from 14 residues. In DNA form, the CDR3 reads TGTGCCTGTAGGGACAGGATTGAGTCCCTCGAGCAGTACTTC. Translation: CACRDRIESLEQYF.

Only a few counts were recorded for this clone. V gene TRBV10-3 combines with J gene TRBJ1-5, with TRBD1 as a possible D gene (5 bases). The CDR3 is made up of 14 amino acids. V was clipped by 2 bases and J by 3 bases, with 8 bases between them. The germline V gene encodes CDR1 ENHRY and CDR2 SYGVKD. The CDR3 loop reads CAISETGPNQPQHF. The CDR3, as DNA: TGTGCCATCAGTGAGACGGGGCCCAATCAGCCCCAGCATTTT.

V is TRBV27 and J is TRBJ2-5, with D possibly being TRBD2 (6 bases). V shed 5 bases and J shed 1 base, with 17 bases lying between them. Germline CDR1 MNHEY, CDR2 SMNVEV (reference sequence). This CDR3 contains 16 residues. The CDR3 is CASSPLSGGGQETQYF. For the CDR3, the DNA is TGTGCCAGCAGTCCCCTCTCCGGGGGTGGCCAAGAGACCCAGTACTTC.

The table lists this clone with a count of one. This chain connects TRBV2 to TRBJ1-1; D unclear. Germline lookup yields CDR1 SNHLY and CDR2 FYNNEI. The ends were cut back, 2 bases at V and 5 bases at J, with 6 bases in the middle. This CDR3 is 12 amino acids long. In nucleotides, the CDR3 is TGTGCCAGCAGTGAACCCCCTACTGAAGCTTTCTTT. Its protein is CASSEPPTEAFF.

The chain combines TRBV6-4 with TRBJ2-3; D remains unclear. The CDR3 extends over 12 amino acids. Germline V CDR1 and CDR2: MRHNA, SNTAGT. V lost 4 bases to trimming and J lost 0 bases, with 2 bases between them. The DNA for the CDR3 is TGTGCCAGCAGTGCCAGCACAGATACGCAGTATTTT. Its translation is CASSASTDTQYF.

Worth noting for this clone: The sample has other DNA sequences that encode this CDR3 too. J is TRBJ1-1 and V is TRBV30; D unclear. The CDR3 is made up of 13 amino acids. Trimming shortened V by 2 bases and J by 0 bases, and 7 bases separated the two germline ends. Germline V gives CDR1 GTSNPN, CDR2 SVGIG (reference sequence). The CDR3 reads CAWSPSLNTEAFF. The CDR3 DNA sequence: TGTGCCTGGAGTCCCTCATTGAACACTGAAGCTTTCTTT.

This clone came up many times. In DNA, the CDR3 is TGTGCCAGCAGCTTAGATGTAGGTGTCTACGAGCAGTACTTC. Translation: CASSLDVGVYEQYF. The chain combines TRBV7-9 with TRBJ2-7; unclear D gene. The germline CDR1 and CDR2 sequences are SEHNR and FQNEAQ (reference sequence). V lost 1 base, J lost 3 bases, and 10 bases lay in between. This CDR3 has 14 residues.

The table lists this clone with a count of one. This chain links TRBV2 with TRBJ2-1; D is unresolved. Per germline, CDR1 SNHLY and CDR2 FYNNEI. This CDR3 region has 13 residues. V shed 6 bases and J shed 0 bases, with 6 bases lying between them. CDR3 amino acids: CASRTDSYNEQFF. DNA for the CDR3: TGTGCCAGCAGGACGGACTCCTACAATGAGCAGTTCTTC.

This clone was seen more than once but under ten times. The CDR3 DNA is TGTGCCATCAGCCTCGGACAGGGGGCTGGCGAGCAGTACTTC. Translated: CAISLGQGAGEQYF. V usage is TRBV10-3 and J usage is TRBJ2-7, with 11 bases matching TRBD1. The CDR3 contains 14 residues. CDR1 and CDR2 (germline): ENHRY, SYGVKD. After removal of 6 bases from V and 6 bases from J, the junction contained 7 bases not matched to a gene.

A few counts support this clone. The genes are TRBV27 and TRBJ2-7; D ambiguous. V shed 0 bases and J shed 3 bases, with 12 bases lying between them. The CDR3 runs 15 residues. Germline CDR1 and CDR2: MNHEY and SMNVEV (reference sequence). The DNA of the CDR3 is TGTGCCAGCAGTTTATCCGGCCTGATGAACTACGAGCAGTACTTC. Translation: CASSLSGLMNYEQYF.

This clone was observed a handful of times. The gene calls are TRBV19 and TRBJ2-2, with D tentatively TRBD2 (5 bases). V was cut by 5 bases and J by 3 bases, with 13 bases left in between. There are 15 residues in the CDR3. The germline CDR1 and CDR2 sequences are LNHDA and SQIVND (reference sequence). CDR3 DNA sequence: TGTGCCAGTAGTCAGTGGGGAGAGTACACCGGGGAGCTGTTTTTT. Its protein product is CASSQWGEYTGELFF. The full variable domain, its missing parts supplied by reference TRBV19 and TRBJ2-2, is DGGITQSPKYLFRKEGQNVTLSCEQNLNHDAMYWYRQDPGQGLRLIYYSQIVNDFQKGDIAEGYSVSREKKESFPLTVTSAQKNPTAFYLCASSQWGEYTGELFFGEGSRLTVL.

As for this clone: The sample has other DNA sequences that encode this CDR3 too. The chain combines TRBV9 with TRBJ2-5; 7 positions agree with TRBD2. The CDR3 totals 13 residues. The germline V gene encodes CDR1 SGDLS and CDR2 YYNGEE. Trimming at V came to 2 bases and at J to 5 bases, leaving 3 bases not matched to a gene. This CDR3 reads CASSVGGQETQYF. CDR3 bases: TGTGCCAGCAGCGTGGGAGGGCAGGAGACCCAGTACTTC. Filled out from reference TRBV9 and TRBJ2-5, the complete variable domain reads DSGVTQTPKHLITATGQRVTLRCSPRSGDLSVYWYQQSLDQGLQFLIQYYNGEERAKGNILERFSAQQFPDLHSELNLSSLELGDSALYFCASSVGGQETQYFGPGTRLLVL.

This rearrangement joins TRBV5-4 to TRBJ2-6, with D tentatively TRBD2 (7 bases). This CDR3 has 20 residues. The germline V gene encodes CDR1 SGHNT and CDR2 YYREEE (reference sequence). V was shortened by 4 bases and J by 3 bases, with 26 bases between the two germline ends. CDR3 coding DNA: TGTGCCAGCAGCGACCCAAGGGCGGGGGCCCACCTAAATGGGGCCAACGTCCTGACTTTC. Translation: CASSDPRAGAHLNGANVLTF.

The chain uses TRBV6-5 and TRBJ1-6; D is undetermined. The CDR3 covers 14 residues. Germline assignment: CDR1 MNHEY and CDR2 SVGAGI. Deletions cut 6 bases from V and 4 bases from J, with 10 bases between. The CDR3 sequence is CASREAPYNSPLHF. The CDR3, as DNA: TGTGCCAGCAGAGAGGCTCCGTATAATTCACCCCTCCACTTT.

This clone came up a few times. The chain couples TRBV6-5 to TRBJ2-7; 10 bases agree with TRBD1. The V and J ends lost 6 bases and 1 base, in that order; junction bases with no gene match: 6. The V gene's germline CDR1 is MNHEY and CDR2 SVGAGI. CDR3 size: 15 residues. The CDR3 region has the DNA TGTGCCAGCAGGGGAAGGGACAGGGGATCCTACGAGCAGTACTTC. As protein: CASRGRDRGSYEQYF.

This clone has a handful of counts. Additional DNA sequences in this sample encode the identical CDR3. CDR3 in amino acids: CASSLSGQGYGYTF. The CDR3 coding sequence is TGTGCCAGCAGTTTATCGGGGCAGGGGTATGGCTACACCTTC. V gene TRBV27 combines with J gene TRBJ1-2; D possibly corresponds to TRBD1 (6 bases). This CDR3 region has 14 residues. V was clipped by 0 bases and J by 5 bases, with 10 bases between them. Germline V gene lookup returns CDR1 MNHEY and CDR2 SMNVEV (reference sequence).

Notes on this clone: The same CDR3 arises from other DNA sequences in this sample as well. V usage is TRBV30 and J usage is TRBJ1-5; tentative D call: TRBD1 (5 bases). V was cut by 3 bases and J by 3 bases, with 9 bases left in between. The CDR3 spans 13 residues. CDR1 and CDR2 (germline): GTSNPN, SVGIG (reference sequence). The CDR3 here is CAWSRGPNQPQHF. DNA for the CDR3: TGTGCCTGGAGCCGGGGCCCCAATCAGCCCCAGCATTTT.

V gene TRBV25-1 combines with J gene TRBJ2-2, with D unclear. The ends were cut back, 2 bases at V and 9 bases at J, with 13 bases in the middle. The CDR3 covers 14 residues. The V gene's germline CDR1 is MGHDK and CDR2 SYGVNS. CDR3 amino acids: CASSEERTSRELFF. As DNA, the CDR3 is TGTGCCAGCAGTGAAGAGAGGACCTCCAGGGAGCTGTTTTTT.

The CDR3 here is CASSQKGGALRGTGELFF. The CDR3 DNA reads as TGCGCCAGCAGCCAGAAAGGGGGCGCTTTAAGGGGCACCGGGGAGCTGTTTTTT. This chain joins TRBV4-3 and TRBJ2-2; 7 nucleotides match TRBD1. The CDR3 sequence is 18 residues long. CDR1 and CDR2 from the germline V gene are LGHNA and YSLEER. J was trimmed by 4 bases and V by 3 bases; bases with no gene match: 14.

This clone has just a few counts. The gene calls are TRBV7-3 and TRBJ2-3; 9 nucleotides align to TRBD2. CDR1 and CDR2 from the germline V gene are SGHTA and FQGTGA. This CDR3 is 18 amino acids long. J was trimmed by 1 base and V by 5 bases; bases with no gene match: 13. CDR3 DNA: TGTGCCAGCAGCCCGAATATAGCGGGGGCAACTCGCACAGATACGCAGTATTTT. Translated: CASSPNIAGATRTDTQYF.

This clone was counted only a few times. This specimen includes other DNA sequences encoding the same CDR3. The V and J genes are TRBV30 and TRBJ1-5; D gene unclear. Germline V gene lookup returns CDR1 GTSNPN and CDR2 SVGIG (reference sequence). There are 13 residues in the CDR3. The germline V and J ends were trimmed by 2 bases and 1 base, with 6 bases remaining between them. This chain's CDR3 is CAWSSDSNQPQHF. The DNA of the CDR3 is TGTGCCTGGAGTTCGGACAGCAATCAGCCCCAGCATTTT.